This TCR beta chain was captured in a study of T cell responses to AZD1222 COVID-19 vaccine. The germline V gene encodes CDR1 LGHDT and CDR2 YNNKEL (reference sequence). V lost 4 bases and J 7 bases, leaving 14 bases between the germline ends. The CDR3 runs to 15 residues. This clone is a singleton in its sample. Its antigen is still unknown. The table came from immunoSEQ multiplex PCR; TCRdb's copy has only in-frame clones and leaves some out. The sample has around 78,000 clones, about nine tenths seen once. General observations from the study: Reportedly, close to half of spike-specific TCRs are directed against unmutated variant regions.

The TCR was taken from an adult who received the AZD1222 COVID-19 vaccine. The sequenced sample was peripheral blood, obtained 28 days after the second AZD1222 dose. The chain joins TRBV3-1 (or the pseudogene TRBV3-2) to TRBJ1-6; D not certain. CDR3 protein: CASSRKPAGNSPLHF. Written as DNA, the CDR3 is TGTGCCAGCAGCCGAAAACCTGCGGGGAATTCACCCCTCCACTTT.